Detailed here is one T cell receptor beta chain. Its antigen is unidentified. This table comes from immunoSEQ multiplex PCR, and its TCRdb copy is limited to in-frame clones, with some not included. The table shows tens of thousands of clones, with 90% to 95% occurring only once. This sample is drawn from a study of graft-versus-host responses after intestinal transplantation. Study summary: Every recipient underwent anti-thymocyte globulin induction, then tacrolimus and steroids for 3 to 4 years.

Study-wide results and limits: There was an association between peak levels of circulating GvH clones and early post-transplant HvG declines. Within the allografts of patients who had graft-donor T cell macrochimerism, graft-versus-host to host-versus-graft clonal ratios were high. Analysis identified GvH clones in recipient marrow, with some appearing first in ileum or blood.

The clonotype was recovered from a human donor who received an intestinal transplant. The sample in question was unstimulated CD8+ T cells sorted from spleen or lymph node cells, obtained before intestinal transplant.

The CDR3 region is CASSLAGDLDEQYF. The CDR3 coding sequence is TGCGCCAGCAGCTTGGCCGGGGATCTGGACGAGCAGTACTTC. The chain employs TRBV5-1 and TRBJ2-7; TRBD2 might be the D (5 bases). This CDR3 is built from 14 residues. CDR1 is SGHRS and CDR2 is YFSETQ in the germline V gene. Trimming shortened V by 0 bases and J by 5 bases, and 12 bases separated the two germline ends.